The clone carrying this T cell receptor (beta chain) was recorded at least ten times. Those patients with uncontrolled infection, other autoimmune disease, pregnancy or lactation were excluded. Diagnosing involved the use of clinical symptoms, serum thyroxine and TRAb, thyroid ultrasound and orbital computed tomography. Isolation of PBMCs was performed on around 9.7 ml fresh peripheral blood. These data are taken from a study of T cells in Graves' hyperthyroidism and ophthalmopathy. Study details: Staff took peripheral blood when the initial diagnosis was made, before any treatment began.

Germline V gene lookup returns CDR1 MNHEY and CDR2 SVGAGI. Trimming removed 2 bases at V and 4 bases at J, with 11 bases between. The CDR3 extends over 14 amino acids. What was amplified from RNA transcripts were TCR beta CDR3 regions. First-round RT-PCR with HTBI primers amplified the TCR CDR3 region. In TCRdb, the multiplex PCR reads were re-called with MiXCR into one record per CDR3 protein. Seen here are roughly 500,000 distinct CDR3 sequences, about 15% observed once, and the top ten hold about 5.8%. Source material: blood. The clonotype originates from a woman in her twenties or thirties with Graves' hyperthyroidism that later progressed to Graves' ophthalmopathy. This chain connects TRBV6-5 to TRBJ2-5; D perhaps matches TRBD1 (6 bases). The CDR3 coding sequence is TGTGCCAGCAGTTACGACAGGTGGTCAGAGACCCAGTACTTC. Residues: CASSYDRWSETQYF.